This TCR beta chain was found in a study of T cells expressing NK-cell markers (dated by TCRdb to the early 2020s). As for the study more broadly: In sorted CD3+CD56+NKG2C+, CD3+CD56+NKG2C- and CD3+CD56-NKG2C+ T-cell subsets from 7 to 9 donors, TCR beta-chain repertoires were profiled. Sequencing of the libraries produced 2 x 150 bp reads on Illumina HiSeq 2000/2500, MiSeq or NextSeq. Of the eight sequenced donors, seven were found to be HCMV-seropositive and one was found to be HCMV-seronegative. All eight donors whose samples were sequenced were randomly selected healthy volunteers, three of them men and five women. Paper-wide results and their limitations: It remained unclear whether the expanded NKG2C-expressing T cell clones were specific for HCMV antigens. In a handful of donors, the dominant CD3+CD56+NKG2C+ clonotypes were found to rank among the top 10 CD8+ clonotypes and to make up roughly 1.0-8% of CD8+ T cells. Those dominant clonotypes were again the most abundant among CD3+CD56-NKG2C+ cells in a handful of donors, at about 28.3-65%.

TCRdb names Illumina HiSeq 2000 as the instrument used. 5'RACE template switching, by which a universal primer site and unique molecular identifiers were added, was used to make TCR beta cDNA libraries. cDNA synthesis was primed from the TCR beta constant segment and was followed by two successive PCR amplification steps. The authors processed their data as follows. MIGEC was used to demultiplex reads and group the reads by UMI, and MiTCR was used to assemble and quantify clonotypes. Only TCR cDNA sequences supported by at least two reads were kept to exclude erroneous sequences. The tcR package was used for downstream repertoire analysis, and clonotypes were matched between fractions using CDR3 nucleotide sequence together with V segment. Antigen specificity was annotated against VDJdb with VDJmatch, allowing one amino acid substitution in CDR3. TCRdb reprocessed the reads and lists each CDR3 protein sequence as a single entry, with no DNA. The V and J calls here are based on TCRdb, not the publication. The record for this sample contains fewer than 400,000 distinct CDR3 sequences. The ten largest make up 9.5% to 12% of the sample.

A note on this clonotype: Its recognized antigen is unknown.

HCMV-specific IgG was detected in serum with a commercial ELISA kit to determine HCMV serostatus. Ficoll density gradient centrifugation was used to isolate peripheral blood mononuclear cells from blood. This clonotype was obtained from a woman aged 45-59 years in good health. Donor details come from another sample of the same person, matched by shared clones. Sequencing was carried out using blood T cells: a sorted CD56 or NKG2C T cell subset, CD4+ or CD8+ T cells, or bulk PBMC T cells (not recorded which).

This receptor carries the CDR3 CASSVAGGAYEQFF. The chain joins TRBV2 to TRBJ2-1; the TCRdb call, TRBD2, lacks DNA for checking. From the cysteine up to the phenylalanine, the CDR3 has a length of 14 residues. No DNA appears here. Sequences SNHLY (CDR1) and FYNNEI (CDR2) are obtained from the germline V gene.